Listed below are T cell receptor beta chains from one sample, sequenced in a study of blood T cell repertoires in COVID-19. TCRdb's copy holds only in-frame clones and misses some; the assay was immunoSEQ multiplex PCR. This repertoire shows about 210,000 clones, about four fifths found once; its top ten account for 6% to 8.5%. Sequenced sample: peripheral blood. The receptors come from a woman between 45 and 60 years old with active or convalescent COVID-19. Each CDR3 is given with its conserved first and last residue. Each record gives: V gene, CDR3 protein.

>TRBV6-1
CASGQTSGSTYEQYF
>TRBV5-1
CASSLTGVGEKLFF
>TRBV2
CASIWTGGTTEAFF
>TRBV12-3/TRBV12-4
CASSLARDTQYF
>TRBV28
CASILTVSNQPQHF
>TRBV5-8
CASSLVVRETTNEKLFF
>TRBV7-6
CASSLDQAGNNEQFF
>TRBV5-1
CASSPTSGIHEQYF
>TRBV19
CASSSSGLYEQYF
>TRBV4-1
CASSQARGGLEQYF
>TRBV16
CASSQSQGNYGYTF
>TRBV29-1
CSAGTPSNTEAFF
>TRBV15
CATSREIGTEAFF
>TRBV27
CASSLKFNSNYGYTF
>TRBV5-4
CASSPRVAVDPEQFF
>TRBV7-9
CASLLASDTQYF
>TRBV7-2
CASSLPNTGQLGTGELFF
>TRBV7-2
CASSQWVGGNQPQHF
>TRBV29-1
CSAAAGRNTEAFF
>TRBV11-2
CASSSLRGAYNEQFF
>TRBV5-6
CASSRNRGQWDYGYTF
>TRBV6-5
CASNHPGSYGYTF
>TRBV5-1
CASSLGTSAYEQYF
>TRBV4-2
CASSRILAEHNEQFF
>TRBV27
CASSSRDRVKAIYGYTF
>TRBV29-1
CSVLRGNYGYTF
>TRBV18
CASSPIGTGDLTDTQYF
>TRBV5-1
CASKRGLAGGPSTDTQYF
>TRBV7-9
CASSFPTRPSGSPDEQFF
>TRBV29-1
CSVAGWIGGYTF